Below are 13 T cell receptor beta chains sequenced from a single sample in a study of early T cells in non-severe SARS-CoV-2 infection. TCRdb analysed the 5' RACE reads with MiXCR anew, one entry per CDR3 protein. This sample carries some 81,000 distinct CDR3 sequences, over 8.5% of them seen once, and the ten largest clones take about 5.3%. Sequencing was carried out using whole blood. These receptors all stem from an adult who was a healthcare worker with PCR-confirmed SARS-CoV-2 infection or an uninfected control (not recorded which).

This clonotype was observed many times. The chain uses TRBV19 and TRBJ1-5; 9 nucleotides agree with TRBD1. There are 16 residues in the CDR3. Germline V gives CDR1 LNHDA, CDR2 SQIVND (reference sequence). V shed 7 bases and J 2 bases; nucleotides not matched to a gene: 9. CDR3 DNA sequence: TGTGCCAGTACCCCGGGACAGGGTCGGGGCAATCAGCCCCAGCATTTT. Amino acid sequence: CASTPGQGRGNQPQHF.

This clonotype was recorded at least ten times. The chain employs TRBV12-3 or TRBV12-4 and TRBJ2-7; 13 nucleotides agree with TRBD2. Trimming cost V 4 bases and J 5 bases; bases outside gene matches: 14. This CDR3 comprises 18 residues. The CDR3 DNA follows: TGTGCCAGCAGTTCCGGGACTAGCGGGAAAGGGGTCTACGACGAGCAGTACTTC. This gives the protein CASSSGTSGKGVYDEQYF.

This clonotype was seen only a few times. V and J are TRBV13 and TRBJ2-7, with 8 bases that match TRBD2. Trimming cost V 3 bases and J 0 bases; bases outside gene matches: 19. The germline V gene encodes CDR1 PRHDT and CDR2 FYEKMQ (reference sequence). The CDR3 totals 20 residues. CDR3 sequence reads: CASSLTTQITSGKSSYEQYF. In nucleotides, the CDR3 is TGTGCCAGCAGCTTGACCACCCAGATTACTAGCGGCAAGAGCTCCTACGAGCAGTACTTC.

The chain links TRBV7-8 to TRBJ2-1; D is perhaps TRBD1 or TRBD2 (5 bases each). This CDR3 has 15 residues. Per the germline V gene, CDR1 is SGHVS and CDR2 is FQNEAQ. V was shortened by 5 bases and J by 2 bases, with 13 bases between the two germline ends. CDR3 residues: CASSLRGETYNEQFF. The CDR3 DNA sequence: TGTGCCAGCAGCCTTAGGGGAGAAACCTACAATGAGCAGTTCTTC.

This clonotype was seen ten or more times. The chain has TRBV6-6 and TRBJ1-5, with a tentative D call TRBD1 (6 bases). CDR3 length: 16 residues. V dropped 4 bases and J dropped 5 bases, with 18 bases sitting between them. Germline V gives CDR1 MNHNY, CDR2 SVGAGI (reference sequence). The CDR3 region has the DNA TGTGCCAGCAGTTCTACCTTAGGGGGGGTCGATCAGCCCCAGCATTTT. Translation: CASSSTLGGVDQPQHF.

The genes are TRBV27 and TRBJ2-7; TRBD1 aligns across 12 bases. This CDR3 is built from 17 residues. Germline assignment: CDR1 MNHEY and CDR2 SMNVEV (reference sequence). V lost 0 bases, J lost 5 bases, and 8 bases stayed unmatched. CDR3 sequence (DNA): TGTGCCAGCAGTTTATCCGGCGGGGGGACAGGGGGCCACGAGCAGTACTTC. Protein sequence: CASSLSGGGTGGHEQYF.

Note on this clonotype: Sequence at one end of the junction differs from germline and may be a read error. V usage is TRBV6-4 and J usage is TRBJ2-7; D uncertain. Per germline, CDR1 MRHNA and CDR2 SNTAGT. The CDR3 is 13 amino acids. In DNA, the CDR3 is TGTGTCAGCAGTGAGGCCAATTCCTACGAGCAGTACTTC. This translates into CVSSEANSYEQYF.

V is TRBV7-3 and J is TRBJ2-3; D is unclear. Germline CDR1 is SGHTA and CDR2 is FQGTGA. The ends were cut back, 5 bases at V and 6 bases at J, with 12 bases in the middle. The CDR3 has 13 amino acids. The CDR3 reads CASSPSAGDTQYF. CDR3 in DNA: TGTGCCAGCAGCCCTAGTGCTGGGGATACGCAGTATTTT.

In this sample, this clonotype turned up a few times. The rearrangement joins TRBV28 to TRBJ2-7; D may be TRBD1 or TRBD2 (5 bases each). Per the germline V gene, CDR1 is MDHEN and CDR2 is SYDVKM. This CDR3 region has 15 residues. V lost 1 base to trimming and J lost 4 bases, with 14 bases between them. CDR3 nucleotides: TGTGCCAGCAGTTTATCTATGGGACCCCCTTACGAGCAGTACTTC. As protein: CASSLSMGPPYEQYF.

In this sample, this clonotype turned up many times. The chain combines TRBV12-3 or TRBV12-4 with TRBJ2-2, with D uncertain. There are 14 residues in the CDR3. Trimming shortened V by 10 bases and J by 0 bases, and 12 bases separated the two germline ends. The CDR3 coding sequence is TGTGCCACCCCGACCGCCCCGAACACCGGGGAGCTGTTTTTT. Translated, it gives CATPTAPNTGELFF.

The rearrangement links TRBV7-2 to TRBJ2-2; no firm D call. The V and J ends lost 2 bases and 1 base respectively, with 11 bases between them. The CDR3 runs 16 residues. Germline CDR1 and CDR2: SGHTA and FQGNSA. CDR3 amino acids: CASSLSWSENTGELFF. In nucleotides, the CDR3 is TGTGCCAGCAGCTTATCCTGGAGCGAGAACACCGGGGAGCTGTTTTTT.

This sequence joins TRBV27 and TRBJ1-4; maybe TRBD1 (5 bases). Germline CDR1 is MNHEY and CDR2 is SMNVEV (reference sequence). The CDR3 totals 12 residues. The ends were cut back, 3 bases at V and 7 bases at J, with 6 bases in the middle. CDR3 in DNA: TGTGCCAGCAGTTTTCAGGGTGAAAAACTGTTTTTT. It specifies CASSFQGEKLFF.

This clonotype showed up just a few times. V usage is TRBV5-8 and J usage is TRBJ2-1; 7 positions match TRBD2. This CDR3 region has 15 residues. The germline CDR1 and CDR2 sequences are SGHTS and YDEGEE. V gave up 0 bases and J gave up 5 bases; unmatched junction bases: 5. The CDR3 loop is CASSLVTSADNEQFF. CDR3 bases: TGTGCCAGCAGCTTGGTCACTAGCGCGGACAATGAGCAGTTCTTC. Full variable domain (outside the CDR3, taken from reference TRBV5-8 and TRBJ2-1): EAGVTQSPTHLIKTRGQQATLRCSPISGHTSVYWYQQALGLGLQFLLWYDEGEERNRGNFPPRFSGRQFPNYSSELNVNALELEDSALYLCASSLVTSADNEQFFGPGTRLTVL.